The entry below gives a single T cell receptor (beta chain) sequence along with its context. Trimming took off 3 bases at V and 3 bases at J, with 12 bases between the two ends. Germline V gene sequence: CDR1 LNHDA, CDR2 SQIVND (reference sequence). The CDR3 runs to 14 residues. As originally analysed: Amplified reference gene primers provided the basis for estimating nucleated cell counts. Some clones are missing from TCRdb's copy, which holds only in-frame ones; the method was immunoSEQ multiplex PCR. From that table come the V and J calls and clone size; the DNA was used to work out D and trimming. Of 120,000 to 150,000 clones detected, 84% appear once; the ten largest clones hold 4.5% to 6%. The record originates from a study of blood T cell repertoires in COVID-19. The participants were between about 18 and 90 years old and came from about two dozen US areas. Cohort assignment relied on participant-reported clinical history. A COVID-19 case had been met by exposed participants during the 2 weeks before study entry.

Sequencing input: PBMCs or T cells enriched from blood (not recorded which). V usage is TRBV19 and J usage is TRBJ2-7; D possibly corresponds to TRBD1 (6 bases). The clonotype was recovered from a woman aged 45-65 years who had been exposed to COVID-19. CDR3 amino acids: CASSITARGYEQYF. In DNA form, the CDR3 reads TGTGCCAGTAGTATCACCGCCAGGGGCTACGAGCAGTACTTC.